The 32 T cell receptor beta chains below were found in one sample sequenced in a study of T cell repertoires in cytomegalovirus infection. Their antigens are not known. TCRdb called the reads again in MiXCR, with one record for every CDR3 protein. The data show fewer than 350,000 distinct CDR3 sequences, 25% to 30% seen once. Specimen: cultured PBMCs, collected from culture after CMV antigen stimulation. The source of these receptors is a human donor in good health (CMV status not recorded). Some clones in this sample may be carry-over from other donors' samples.

Notes on this clonotype: Because the CDR3's place on the DNA is in doubt, the DNA is left out and the CDR3 is given as listed by TCRdb. V gene TRBV7-2 combines with J gene TRBJ2-2; the listed D gene, TRBD1, was not tested against the DNA. The CDR3 numbers 16 amino acids, ends counted. Germline CDR1 is SGHTA and CDR2 is FQGNSA. The CDR3 spells CASSFGPGMNTGELFF.

This chain joins TRBV28 and TRBJ1-6, with 7 bases lining up with TRBD1. V was clipped by 7 bases and J by 4 bases; unmatched bases: 4. The CDR3 runs to 14 residues. Germline loops: CDR1 MDHEN, CDR2 SYDVKM. DNA for the CDR3: TGTGCCAGCAACACAGGGGAATATAATTCACCCCTCCACTTT. Protein product: CASNTGEYNSPLHF.

This clonotype was recorded at least ten times. This sequence joins TRBV7-2 and TRBJ2-5; D not resolved. The CDR3 consists of 12 residues. Germline values: CDR1 SGHTA, CDR2 FQGNSA. Trimming took off 2 bases at V and 5 bases at J, with 6 bases between the two ends. CDR3 coding DNA: TGTGCCAGCAGCTTACAAGGGGAGACCCAGTACTTC. This sequence encodes CASSLQGETQYF. The variable domain in full, with the rest retrieved from reference TRBV7-2 and TRBJ2-5, is GAGVSQSPSNKVTEKGKDVELRCDPISGHTALYWYRQSLGQGLEFLIYFQGNSAPDKSGLPSDRFSAERTGGSVSTLTIQRTQQEDSAVYLCASSLQGETQYFGPGTRLLVL.

The rearrangement joins TRBV3-1 to TRBJ2-2; the match to TRBD1 covers 8 bases. The CDR3 covers 16 residues. The V gene end was trimmed by 5 bases and the J gene end by 3 bases; junction bases not matched to a gene: 8. Germline CDR1 reads LGHDT; CDR2 reads YNNKEL (reference sequence). The CDR3 DNA is TGTGCCAGCAGCTCGGGACAGGTCCTGTACACCGGGGAGCTGTTTTTT. Translated: CASSSGQVLYTGELFF.

The V and J genes are TRBV19 and TRBJ2-5; TRBD1 matches at 10 bases. The germline CDR1 and CDR2 sequences are LNHDA and SQIVND (reference sequence). CDR3 length equals 15 residues. J gave up 5 bases and V 5 bases, and 8 bases lay outside the gene matches. The chain's CDR3 is CASSADRGLGETQYF. The DNA of the CDR3 is TGTGCCAGTAGTGCCGACAGGGGGCTCGGGGAGACCCAGTACTTC. Combining the CDR3 with reference TRBV19 and TRBJ2-5 gives the whole variable domain DGGITQSPKYLFRKEGQNVTLSCEQNLNHDAMYWYRQDPGQGLRLIYYSQIVNDFQKGDIAEGYSVSREKKESFPLTVTSAQKNPTAFYLCASSADRGLGETQYFGPGTRLLVL.

This chain joins TRBV20-1 and TRBJ2-5; tentatively, D is TRBD2 (5 bases). Per germline, CDR1 DFQATT and CDR2 SNEGSKA (reference sequence). The CDR3 is 14 residues long. The V gene lost 0 bases and the J gene lost 5 bases, with 13 bases spanning the gap. The CDR3 nucleotides are TGCAGTGCTAGAGATTCCTATACTAGGGAGACCCAGTACTTC. Its translation is CSARDSYTRETQYF.

The chain joins TRBV30 to TRBJ2-1; no firm D call. The CDR3 is 13 residues long. The germline gives CDR1 GTSNPN, CDR2 SVGIG (reference sequence). Deletions cut 1 base from V and 7 bases from J, with 11 bases between. Written as DNA, the CDR3 is TGTGCCTGGAGTGATGGCGTAGTGAATGAGCAGTTCTTC. Translating it yields CAWSDGVVNEQFF.

This clonotype was counted at least ten times. The V gene is TRBV5-4, the J gene TRBJ1-2; a possible D gene is TRBD1 (6 bases). CDR1 is SGHNT and CDR2 is YYREEE in the germline V gene (reference sequence). V was trimmed by 1 base and J by 8 bases, leaving 9 bases between them. CDR3 size: 12 residues. The CDR3 sequence: CASSLPGEGYTF. The CDR3 nucleotides read TGTGCCAGCAGCTTGCCAGGGGAGGGCTACACCTTC.

This clonotype was detected only a few times. The rearrangement joins TRBV25-1 to TRBJ1-5; D is ambiguous. Trimming stripped 8 bases from V and 0 bases from J, with 14 bases between. CDR1 MGHDK and CDR2 SYGVNS come from the germline V gene. The CDR3 has 15 amino acids. CDR3 in amino acids: CASEGRDLSNQPQHF. The CDR3, as DNA: TGTGCCAGCGAAGGGCGAGACCTTAGCAATCAGCCCCAGCATTTT.

V usage is TRBV28 and J usage is TRBJ1-1, with no clear D. The CDR3 has 15 amino acids. Germline values: CDR1 MDHEN, CDR2 SYDVKM. Trimming removed 11 bases from V and 1 base from J, with 20 bases in between. CDR3 sequence reads: CAAVEEGWENTEAFF. The DNA for the CDR3 is TGTGCCGCAGTTGAGGAGGGCTGGGAGAACACTGAAGCTTTCTTT.

The V and J genes are TRBV9 and TRBJ1-1; no reliable D call. The CDR3 consists of 14 residues. V was shortened by 4 bases and J by 0 bases, with 10 bases between the two germline ends. In germline, CDR1 is SGDLS, CDR2 YYNGEE. The CDR3 sequence: CASSPYTLNTEAFF. The CDR3 DNA reads TGTGCCAGCAGCCCTTACACGTTGAACACTGAAGCTTTCTTT.

The rearrangement links TRBV12-3 or TRBV12-4 to TRBJ2-3; D gene uncertain. CDR3 length equals 13 residues. Trimming left V 6 bases short and J 4 bases short, with 11 bases between. CDR3 loop: CASSIQHPDTQYF. The CDR3 bases are TGTGCCAGCAGCATACAGCATCCAGATACGCAGTATTTT.

This rearrangement joins TRBV15 to TRBJ2-1, with D possibly being TRBD2 (7 bases). The CDR3 length is 16 residues. Looked up from germline, CDR1 is LNHNV and CDR2 is YYDKDF (reference sequence). V lost 1 base, J lost 0 bases, and 10 bases lay in between. The CDR3 coding sequence is TGTGCCACCAGCAGAGTGGGAGGGGGCTCCTACAATGAGCAGTTCTTC. Its protein product is CATSRVGGGSYNEQFF.

The V and J genes are TRBV19 and TRBJ2-2; the D gene is possibly TRBD1 (5 bases). This CDR3 is built from 16 residues. V was clipped by 5 bases and J by 1 base, with 14 bases between them. Germline CDR1 and CDR2: LNHDA and SQIVND (reference sequence). The CDR3 here is CASSSWTTLNTGELFF. Here the CDR3 DNA reads TGTGCCAGTAGTTCGTGGACAACTTTGAACACCGGGGAGCTGTTTTTT. The full variable domain, in which reference TRBV19 and TRBJ2-2 provide the parts outside the CDR3, is DGGITQSPKYLFRKEGQNVTLSCEQNLNHDAMYWYRQDPGQGLRLIYYSQIVNDFQKGDIAEGYSVSREKKESFPLTVTSAQKNPTAFYLCASSSWTTLNTGELFFGEGSRLTVL.

Only a few counts were recorded for this clonotype. This chain connects TRBV7-3 to TRBJ2-7; D is unclear. The ends were cut back, 5 bases at V and 4 bases at J, with 12 bases in the middle. The CDR3 has 13 residues. CDR1 is SGHTA, CDR2 FQGTGA, per germline. CDR3 loop: CASSTYSSYEQYF. CDR3 DNA: TGTGCCAGCAGCACATATAGTTCTTACGAGCAGTACTTC. The entire variable domain, with the rest obtained from reference TRBV7-3 and TRBJ2-7, is as follows: GAGVSQTPSNKVTEKGKYVELRCDPISGHTALYWYRQSLGQGPEFLIYFQGTGAADDSGLPNDRFFAVRPEGSVSTLKIQRTERGDSAVYLCASSTYSSYEQYFGPGTRLTVT.

This chain links TRBV12-3 or TRBV12-4 with TRBJ2-3, with a possible D match to TRBD2 (5 bases). The CDR3 spans 16 residues. V gave up 5 bases and J gave up 1 base, with 16 bases separating them. The CDR3 DNA reads as TGTGCCAGCAGTGAACATCGGGGTTACGGCACAGATACGCAGTATTTT. The encoded protein is CASSEHRGYGTDTQYF.

The chain carries TRBV7-2 and TRBJ2-5; 12 bases align to TRBD2. The V and J ends lost 5 bases and 2 bases, in that order; junction bases with no gene match: 3. The CDR3 has 15 amino acids. Germline CDR1 and CDR2: SGHTA and FQGNSA. In nucleotides, the CDR3 is TGTGCCAGCAGCCGGACTAGCGGGACGCAAGAGACCCAGTACTTC. Residues: CASSRTSGTQETQYF. The full variable domain, completed using reference TRBV7-2 and TRBJ2-5, is GAGVSQSPSNKVTEKGKDVELRCDPISGHTALYWYRQSLGQGLEFLIYFQGNSAPDKSGLPSDRFSAERTGGSVSTLTIQRTQQEDSAVYLCASSRTSGTQETQYFGPGTRLLVL.

This clonotype was seen only a few times. The rearrangement uses TRBV4-2 and TRBJ2-5, with 10 bases that match TRBD2. The ends lost 4 bases at V and 4 bases at J; junction bases unmatched: 3. This CDR3 contains 14 residues. The germline V gene has CDR1 LGHNA and CDR2 YNFKEQ. The chain's CDR3 is CASSLRLAGETQYF. The CDR3 DNA follows: TGTGCCAGCAGCCTCCGACTAGCGGGAGAGACCCAGTACTTC.

The chain joins TRBV7-2 to TRBJ2-5, with 7 bases lining up with TRBD2. The length of the CDR3 is 13 residues. Germline assignment: CDR1 SGHTA and CDR2 FQGNSA. V lost 4 bases to trimming and J lost 5 bases; unmatched junction nucleotides: 4. This CDR3 reads CASSWRAGETQYF. CDR3 sequence (DNA): TGTGCCAGCAGCTGGCGAGCGGGGGAGACCCAGTACTTC. Filled out from reference TRBV7-2 and TRBJ2-5, the complete variable domain reads GAGVSQSPSNKVTEKGKDVELRCDPISGHTALYWYRQSLGQGLEFLIYFQGNSAPDKSGLPSDRFSAERTGGSVSTLTIQRTQQEDSAVYLCASSWRAGETQYFGPGTRLLVL.

J is TRBJ2-1 and V is TRBV6-6, with a weak D call TRBD2 (5 bases). Germline CDR1 is MNHNY and CDR2 is SVGAGI (reference sequence). V was cut by 6 bases and J by 8 bases, with 14 bases left in between. This CDR3 has 13 residues. Here the CDR3 reads CASRDSKVDEQFF. The DNA of the CDR3 is TGTGCCAGCAGGGACTCGAAGGTCGATGAGCAGTTCTTC.

The sample holds many counts of this clonotype. This sequence joins TRBV7-2 and TRBJ1-3; TRBD1 matches 7 bases. Germline V lookup: CDR1 SGHTA, CDR2 FQGNSA. V lost 5 bases, J lost 2 bases, and 6 bases stayed unmatched. CDR3 size: 15 residues. The CDR3 region has the DNA TGTGCCAGCAGCCCCGACAGGGTAGCTGGAAACACCATATATTTT. Its protein product is CASSPDRVAGNTIYF.

V gene TRBV27 combines with J gene TRBJ1-2, with TRBD1 as a possible D gene (6 bases). The CDR3 length is 13 residues. Germline-derived CDR1 and CDR2 are MNHEY and SMNVEV (reference sequence). V lost 3 bases to trimming and J lost 4 bases, with 9 bases between them. The CDR3 DNA follows: TGTGCCAGCAGTTTTACAGGGACCTATGGCTACACCTTC. It is translated as CASSFTGTYGYTF.

This clonotype was detected only a few times. This chain connects TRBV24-1 to TRBJ1-1; D unclear. This CDR3 has 15 residues. Germline V gene lookup returns CDR1 KGHDR and CDR2 SFDVKD. V lost 6 bases and J lost 1, with 14 bases in between. CDR3: CATSPGWSRNTEAFF. CDR3 DNA: TGTGCCACCAGTCCGGGATGGTCCAGGAACACTGAAGCTTTCTTT.

The sample holds many counts of this clonotype. V is TRBV7-2 and J is TRBJ2-2; 12 bases are a match to TRBD2. Germline V lookup: CDR1 SGHTA, CDR2 FQGNSA. The CDR3 is 18 amino acids. Trimming at V came to 5 bases and at J to 0 bases, leaving 7 bases not matched to a gene. DNA of the CDR3: TGTGCCAGCAGCCCCCGTGGACTAGCGGGGACGAACACCGGGGAGCTGTTTTTT. This codes for CASSPRGLAGTNTGELFF.

The chain is built from TRBV5-4 and TRBJ1-2; D uncertain. The CDR3 covers 13 residues. V lost 3 bases, J lost 4 bases, and 10 bases lay in between. Germline V CDR1 and CDR2: SGHNT, YYREEE (reference sequence). Written as DNA, the CDR3 is TGTGCCAGCAGCTCGGGGTCCCTCTATGGCTACACCTTC. This gives the protein CASSSGSLYGYTF.

The V and J genes are TRBV12-3 or TRBV12-4 and TRBJ2-2; D tentatively reads TRBD1 or TRBD2 (5 bases each). This CDR3 spans 16 amino acids. V lost 0 bases to trimming and J lost 5 bases, with 13 bases between them. CDR3 bases: TGTGCCAGCAGTTTAGCGGGACCCGGTCAGACCGGGGAGCTGTTTTTT. It translates to CASSLAGPGQTGELFF.

V is TRBV27 and J is TRBJ1-1, with unresolved D. Germline loops: CDR1 MNHEY, CDR2 SMNVEV (reference sequence). V was cut by 6 bases and J by 2 bases, with 16 bases left in between. This CDR3 spans 15 amino acids. The CDR3 sequence is CASSSTLLVNTEAFF. In nucleotides, the CDR3 is TGTGCCAGCAGCTCAACCCTCCTCGTTAACACTGAAGCTTTCTTT.

This chain uses TRBV15 with TRBJ2-5; perhaps TRBD2 as D (6 bases). CDR1 is LNHNV and CDR2 is YYDKDF in the germline V gene (reference sequence). Trimming took off 0 bases at V and 2 bases at J, with 13 bases between the two ends. CDR3 length equals 16 residues. The CDR3 loop is CATSRDVASAQETQYF. CDR3 bases: TGTGCCACCAGCAGAGATGTGGCTAGCGCGCAAGAGACCCAGTACTTC.

CDR3 loop: CASRVSGEGEQFF. Here the CDR3 DNA reads TGTGCCAGCAGGGTGTCGGGAGAAGGGGAGCAGTTCTTC. This chain links TRBV12-3 or TRBV12-4 with TRBJ2-1; a weak D match, TRBD2 (6 bases). The CDR3 covers 13 residues. With 6 bases removed from V and 10 bases from J, the gap between germline ends came to 16 bases.

The chain employs TRBV19 and TRBJ1-3; D possibly corresponds to TRBD1 (6 bases). The CDR3 consists of 17 residues. The ends were cut back, 8 bases at V and 2 bases at J, with 22 bases in the middle. In germline, CDR1 is LNHDA, CDR2 SQIVND (reference sequence). The DNA of the CDR3 is TGTGCCAGTCAGACAACAGGGAGGAGTACGGCTGGAAACACCATATATTTT. Protein product: CASQTTGRSTAGNTIYF.

The chain employs TRBV4-2 and TRBJ2-7; 10 nucleotides line up with TRBD2. CDR3 size: 18 residues. V gave up 1 base and J gave up 1 base; unmatched junction bases: 10. Germline-derived CDR1 and CDR2 are LGHNA and YNFKEQ. The CDR3 DNA follows: TGTGCCAGCAGCCAAGGGCTAGCGGGAGAAGTAAGGTCCTACGAGCAGTACTTC. Translated, it gives CASSQGLAGEVRSYEQYF.

V is TRBV5-4 and J is TRBJ1-2; 7 positions agree with TRBD1. The junction had 10 bases not matched to a gene; V was cut back by 3 bases and J by 2 bases. Germline CDR1 is SGHNT and CDR2 is YYREEE (reference sequence). The CDR3 sequence is 16 residues long. The CDR3 DNA is TGTGCCAGCAGCTCACAGGACAGGCCTCTCAACTATGGCTACACCTTC. It codes for CASSSQDRPLNYGYTF.